This is a list of T cell receptor beta chains from one sample in a study of CD8+CD57+ T cells in acquired aplastic anemia. From the reads, TCRdb called clonotypes with MiXCR, one entry per CDR3 protein. The table lists approximately 200,000 distinct CDR3 sequences, around half of them singletons. Sequences were obtained from sorted CD4+, CD8+, or CD8+CD57+ T cells (not recorded which) from PBMCs. The receptors originated from a human donor in good health, serving as a control. Each CDR3 is given without its conserved first and last residue.

J gene: TRBJ1-5
V gene: TRBV2
CDR3 protein: ASSGGYQPQH

J gene: TRBJ1-2
V gene: TRBV14
CDR3 protein: ASSQGIPGGYT

J gene: TRBJ2-7
V gene: TRBV20-1
CDR3 protein: SARTGGVDEQY

J gene: TRBJ2-3
V gene: TRBV14
CDR3 protein: ASSQGGAIDTQY

J gene: TRBJ2-7
V gene: TRBV25-1
CDR3 protein: ASSSGYEQY

J gene: TRBJ2-7
V gene: TRBV10-3
CDR3 protein: AIRGTGGTYEQY

J gene: TRBJ1-5
V gene: TRBV15
CDR3 protein: ATSRGQVDQPQH

J gene: TRBJ2-5
V gene: TRBV10-2
CDR3 protein: ASSDGLAGGETQY

J gene: TRBJ1-2
V gene: TRBV9
CDR3 protein: ASSVGGTGGYSGNT

J gene: TRBJ1-6
V gene: TRBV6-2/TRBV6-3
CDR3 protein: ASSYSSRDRVDSPLH

J gene: TRBJ2-3
V gene: TRBV20-1
CDR3 protein: SAATSWRPDTQY

J gene: TRBJ2-5
V gene: TRBV7-2
CDR3 protein: ASSLSQGY

J gene: TRBJ2-7
V gene: TRBV7-3
CDR3 protein: ASSVDISYEQY

J gene: TRBJ2-7
V gene: TRBV12-3/TRBV12-4
CDR3 protein: ASSLVSGYQSYEQY

J gene: TRBJ2-5
V gene: TRBV7-2
CDR3 protein: ASSLRNGETQY

J gene: TRBJ2-7
V gene: TRBV10-2
CDR3 protein: ASRNQGSHEQY

J gene: TRBJ2-1
V gene: TRBV9
CDR3 protein: ASSPGTGGGTNEQF